Here is one TCR beta chain with its context. V gave up 2 bases and J gave up 8 bases, with 14 bases separating them. Germline V gene sequence: CDR1 SGHRS, CDR2 YFSETQ. The CDR3 runs to 14 residues. Primed by a sample-barcoded 5' primer and a J-beta primer mix, a second PCR proceeded for 7 to 11 cycles. TCRdb used MiXCR to reprocess the 5' RACE reads, holding one entry per CDR3 protein. The sample holds 800,000 to 900,000 distinct CDR3 sequences, 62% seen once. The source of the sample is a study of blood T cells in healthy people across ages. This receptor was identified in a man younger than 45 in good health. Input material: blood. The rearrangement joins TRBV5-1 to TRBJ2-1, with D possibly TRBD1 on 5 matching bases. CDR3: CASSLSGIWDEQFF. The DNA for the CDR3 is TGCGCCAGCAGCTTATCAGGGATCTGGGATGAGCAGTTCTTC.